These 27 T cell receptor beta chains were sequenced from one sample in a study of regulatory T cells in long-lasting Graves disease (dated by TCRdb to the early 2020s). The time point tag for this specimen amounts to: newly diagnosed GD, antithyroid drugs for less than 3 months. For both TCR sequencing and RNA sequencing, RNA was extracted from PBMCs in TRIzol. Library construction relied on multiplex PCR. Sequenced using an Illumina HiSeq 4000. To build TCR beta libraries, CDR3 regions were amplified by Arm-PCR using iRepertoire HTBI primers. TCRdb trimmed public reads at Q25 via fastp, called clones via MiXCR and kept in-frame beta chains. For every CDR3 protein sequence, its rows merge into one entry that carries the most common genes and DNA. This sample comprises about 210,000 distinct CDR3 sequences, approximately 19% of them detected only once. The top ten constitute approximately 12% of the sample.

These sequences were also reported in another study, on T cells in Graves' hyperthyroidism and ophthalmopathy.

The starting material was peripheral blood mononuclear cells (PBMCs), obtained at new diagnosis, from a patient treated with antithyroid drugs. These receptors were collected from a woman in her twenties or thirties with Graves disease. Donor details come from another sample of the same person, matched by shared clones.

This clonotype was seen at least ten times. The V gene is TRBV2, the J gene TRBJ2-7, with a tentative D call TRBD1 (6 bases). Trimming stripped 4 bases from V and 7 bases from J, with 14 bases between. Germline loops: CDR1 SNHLY, CDR2 FYNNEI. The CDR3 has 13 amino acids. The CDR3 bases are TGTGCCAGCAGTGCCGACAGGTACGGGGAGCAGTACTTC. Its translation: CASSADRYGEQYF.

This clonotype was recorded many times. The chain is built from TRBV2 and TRBJ2-5; D is perhaps TRBD2 (5 bases). Between the trimmed V and J ends, which lost 3 bases and 2 bases, there was a span of 16 bases. The CDR3 is 16 amino acids. Germline assignment: CDR1 SNHLY and CDR2 FYNNEI. DNA of the CDR3: TGTGCCAGCAGTGACGAAGAGTCAGCGGATCAAGAGACCCAGTACTTC. Protein: CASSDEESADQETQYF.

This clonotype occurred many times. The chain is built from TRBV10-1 and TRBJ2-5; maybe TRBD2 (5 bases). The V gene's germline CDR1 is WNHNN and CDR2 SYGVQD (reference sequence). The V end was cut by 7 bases, the J end by 3 bases, with 24 bases between. The CDR3 length is 17 residues. The CDR3 DNA sequence: TGCGCCAGCAAACGGGGATCAAGGTTGGAGGAAGAAGAGACCCAGTACTTC. Translated: CASKRGSRLEEEETQYF.

This clonotype was recorded many times. A single base is all that separates this from a far larger clone, so a read error is likely. The V and J genes are TRBV7-9 and TRBJ2-5; no clear D gene. Per the germline V gene, CDR1 is SEHNR and CDR2 is FQNEAQ (reference sequence). The V end lost 7 bases, the J end lost 5 bases, and 8 bases lay between the germline ends. This CDR3 spans 11 amino acids. CDR3 bases: TGTGCCAGCAACCCCCAGGAGACCCAGTACTTC. Protein sequence: CASNPQETQYF.

In its sample, this clonotype was seen many times. This chain joins TRBV12-3 or TRBV12-4 and TRBJ2-5, with D unresolved. V lost 1 base, J lost 1 base, and 7 bases lay in between. The CDR3 runs to 14 residues. Here the CDR3 reads CASSLVGPQETQYF. As DNA, the CDR3 is TGTGCCAGCAGTTTAGTGGGCCCCCAAGAGACCCAGTACTTC.

This sequence joins TRBV7-3 and TRBJ2-3; D not resolved. This CDR3 spans 13 amino acids. Trimming removed 1 base at V and 6 bases at J, with 8 bases between. CDR1 is SGHTA, CDR2 FQGTGA, per germline. This CDR3 is CASSLMMWDTQYF. In DNA form, the CDR3 reads TGTGCCAGCAGCTTAATGATGTGGGATACGCAGTATTTT. Full variable domain (missing parts from reference TRBV7-3 and TRBJ2-3): GAGVSQTPSNKVTEKGKYVELRCDPISGHTALYWYRQSLGQGPEFLIYFQGTGAADDSGLPNDRFFAVRPEGSVSTLKIQRTERGDSAVYLCASSLMMWDTQYFGPGTRLTVL.

Points on this clonotype: Since a far larger clone is one base different, this is likely a read error. V is TRBV30 and J is TRBJ2-1; possible D gene TRBD1, 5 bases. The germline V and J ends were trimmed by 4 bases and 10 bases, with 11 bases remaining between them. The CDR3 covers 11 residues. Per the germline V gene, CDR1 is GTSNPN and CDR2 is SVGIG (reference sequence). CDR3 nucleotides: TGTGCCTGGAACAGGCAGTACGAGCAGTTCTTC. Residues: CAWNRQYEQFF.

This clonotype was counted at least ten times. V usage is TRBV5-4 and J usage is TRBJ1-4; D remains unclear. The germline gives CDR1 SGHNT, CDR2 YYREEE (reference sequence). The CDR3 has 13 residues. The V gene lost 2 bases and the J gene lost 2 bases, with 4 bases spanning the gap. CDR3 in amino acids: CASSFSTNEKLFF. Here the CDR3 DNA reads TGTGCCAGCAGCTTCTCCACTAATGAAAAACTGTTTTTT. Drawing the rest from reference TRBV5-4 and TRBJ1-4, the complete variable domain is ETGVTQSPTHLIKTRGQQVTLRCSSQSGHNTVSWYQQALGQGPQFIFQYYREEENGRGNFPPRFSGLQFPNYSSELNVNALELDDSALYLCASSFSTNEKLFFGSGTQLSVL.

For this clonotype: A far larger clone is one nucleotide away, so this likely arose from a read error. The chain joins TRBV2 to TRBJ2-5, with 10 bases that match TRBD2. The J call may be incorrect, as the DNA end agrees better with TRBJ2-1. CDR1 SNHLY and CDR2 FYNNEI come from the germline V gene. This CDR3 has 16 residues. The chain's CDR3 is CASSATGASGSNEQFF. The CDR3 DNA sequence: TGTGCCAGCAGCGCAACCGGGGCTAGCGGGAGCAATGAGCAGTTCTTC.

This clonotype was detected ten times or more. The chain is built from TRBV12-3 or TRBV12-4 and TRBJ1-5; 10 nucleotides align to TRBD1. The CDR3 is made up of 15 amino acids. V shed 5 bases, J shed 0 bases, and the junction held 1 base outside the gene matches. The CDR3 region has the DNA TGTGCCAGCAGTGGGGACAGGGGTAGCAATCAGCCCCAGCATTTT. This sequence encodes CASSGDRGSNQPQHF.

Many counts were recorded for this clonotype. The chain uses TRBV19 and TRBJ2-5; D unresolved. Germline lookup yields CDR1 LNHDA and CDR2 SQIVND (reference sequence). Deletions cut 5 bases from V and 5 bases from J, with 12 bases between. This CDR3 comprises 13 residues. Here the CDR3 DNA reads TGTGCCAGTAGTCACGAGCTTCGGGAGACCCAGTACTTC. It is translated as CASSHELRETQYF.

This clonotype has just one count. V usage is TRBV2 and J usage is TRBJ1-2; TRBD1 matches at 9 bases. This CDR3 has 13 amino acids. V dropped 10 bases and J dropped 7; count of bases not matched to a gene: 10. Germline V gives CDR1 SNHLY, CDR2 FYNNEI. The CDR3 nucleotides read TGTGCCAACGGTGAGGGGACAGGGCCTGGCTACACCTTC. Translated: CANGEGTGPGYTF.

This clonotype was detected many times. The gene calls are TRBV28 and TRBJ1-2; 8 bases are a match to TRBD1. J was trimmed by 4 bases and V by 6 bases; bases with no gene match: 7. The CDR3 length is 14 residues. Germline V gene sequence: CDR1 MDHEN, CDR2 SYDVKM. In DNA, the CDR3 is TGTGCCAGCAGGGTGACAGGGGAGGGCTATGGCTACACCTTC. Translated: CASRVTGEGYGYTF.

V is TRBV12-3 or TRBV12-4 and J is TRBJ1-3, with TRBD1 as a possible D gene (5 bases). V was clipped by 1 base and J by 7 bases, with 14 bases between them. The CDR3 is 15 residues long. Here the CDR3 reads CASSLGPGAMNTIYF. In DNA form, the CDR3 reads TGTGCCAGCAGTTTAGGACCTGGGGCCATGAACACCATATATTTT.

This clonotype has at least ten counts. The CDR3 DNA sequence: TGTGCCAGCTCACCGCCGGGACTAGCCAAAAACATTCAGTACTTC. This sequence encodes CASSPPGLAKNIQYF. V and J are TRBV18 and TRBJ2-4; weak D call: TRBD2 (6 bases). The ends were cut back, 3 bases at V and 0 bases at J, with 9 bases in the middle. Germline assignment: CDR1 KGHSH and CDR2 LQKENI. CDR3 length: 15 amino acids.

This clonotype occurred many times. The chain couples TRBV12-3 or TRBV12-4 to TRBJ1-1; perhaps TRBD1 as D (6 bases). The CDR3 runs to 13 residues. Trimming cost V 3 bases and J 6 bases, with 11 bases left between them. This CDR3 reads CASSFGGRAEAFF. Here the CDR3 DNA reads TGTGCCAGCAGTTTTGGGGGGCGGGCTGAAGCTTTCTTT.

This clonotype has just one count. The rearrangement joins TRBV12-3 or TRBV12-4 to TRBJ1-6, with 8 bases aligning to TRBD1. The CDR3 contains 14 residues. Losses at the gene ends were 6 bases for V and 10 bases for J; bases not matched to a gene: 8. In DNA form, the CDR3 reads TGTGCCAGCAGACTCGGACAGGGTGAATCACCCCTCCACTTT. Translation gives CASRLGQGESPLHF.

At least ten counts were recorded for this clonotype. The chain links TRBV9 to TRBJ2-5; TRBD1 matches at 7 bases. CDR1 SGDLS and CDR2 YYNGEE come from the germline V gene. With V trimmed by 0 bases and J by 0 bases, 2 bases remained unmatched. This CDR3 is built from 15 residues. DNA of the CDR3: TGTGCCAGCAGCGTAGTACAGGGGTACCAAGAGACCCAGTACTTC. It codes for CASSVVQGYQETQYF.

There are many counts of this clonotype. The V call is TRBV30, the J call TRBJ2-1; D is ambiguous. This CDR3 contains 11 residues. Germline V lookup: CDR1 GTSNPN, CDR2 SVGIG (reference sequence). V lost 0 bases, J lost 10 bases, and 7 bases lay in between. CDR3 nucleotide sequence: TGTGCCTGGAGTGTCGGCTACGAGCAGTTCTTC. Translation gives CAWSVGYEQFF.

This clonotype was counted a few times. Possible read error: a much larger clone is one base away. This chain uses TRBV7-9 with TRBJ1-1, with D uncertain. This CDR3 spans 10 amino acids. Germline CDR1 is SEHNR and CDR2 is FQNEAQ (reference sequence). The CDR3 coding sequence is TGTGCCAGCAGCTTTTGGCGGACTGGCTTT. Protein: CASSFWRTGF.

This clonotype was counted many times. The chain recombines TRBV27 with TRBJ2-1; 7 positions match TRBD1. The V gene end was trimmed by 3 bases and the J gene end by 4 bases; junction bases not matched to a gene: 12. Germline lookup yields CDR1 MNHEY and CDR2 SMNVEV (reference sequence). The CDR3 loop spans 17 amino acids. The CDR3 loop reads CASSFKPTGVSYNEQFF. DNA of the CDR3: TGTGCCAGCAGTTTCAAACCAACAGGGGTTTCATACAATGAGCAGTTCTTC.

This clonotype occurred many times. The chain uses TRBV5-1 and TRBJ2-3; 7 nucleotides match TRBD2. This CDR3 spans 17 amino acids. Germline values: CDR1 SGHRS, CDR2 YFSETQ. V lost 0 bases, J lost 6 bases, and 13 bases stayed unmatched. The CDR3, as DNA: TGCGCCAGCAGCTTGGCGGGTGCGGGAGTAGTTGGCGATACGCAGTATTTT. Its translation is CASSLAGAGVVGDTQYF. The full variable domain, rest sourced from reference TRBV5-1 and TRBJ2-3, is KAGVTQTPRYLIKTRGQQVTLSCSPISGHRSVSWYQQTPGQGLQFLFEYFSETQRNKGNFPGRFSGRQFSNSRSEMNVSTLELGDSALYLCASSLAGAGVVGDTQYFGPGTRLTVL.

The table lists this clonotype with a count of one. This rearrangement joins TRBV11-2 to TRBJ2-5, with 10 bases identical to TRBD1. Germline CDR1 and CDR2: SGHAT and FQNNGV. CDR3 length: 13 amino acids. V lost 8 bases to trimming and J lost 4 bases; unmatched junction nucleotides: 4. The DNA of the CDR3 is TGTGCCAGCGACCGGGACAGGGGAGAGACCCAGTACTTC. Amino acid sequence: CASDRDRGETQYF.

To note about this clonotype: A junction end diverges from the germline sequence, so it may reflect a read error. V usage is TRBV11-2 and J usage is TRBJ1-2; tentative D call: TRBD1 (5 bases). This CDR3 has 14 amino acids. CDR1 is SGHAT, CDR2 FQNNGV, per germline. The CDR3 region has the DNA TGTGCCAGCAGCTTAGACAGGGCTAACTATGGCCACACCTTC. It is translated as CASSLDRANYGHTF.

This clonotype was found many times. The chain uses TRBV12-3 or TRBV12-4 and TRBJ1-1; weak D call: TRBD1 (5 bases). The CDR3 covers 14 residues. Deletions cut 5 bases from V and 0 bases from J, with 10 bases between. CDR3 protein: CASSGGVLNTEAFF. Here the CDR3 DNA reads TGTGCCAGCAGTGGAGGGGTTCTGAACACTGAAGCTTTCTTT.

The V gene is TRBV2, the J gene TRBJ2-2; D possibly uses TRBD1 or TRBD2 (5 bases each). The V gene's germline CDR1 is SNHLY and CDR2 FYNNEI. CDR3 length equals 15 residues. The V gene lost 2 bases and the J gene lost 2 bases, with 9 bases spanning the gap. CDR3 loop: CASSEWGINTGELFF. CDR3 nucleotide sequence: TGTGCCAGCAGTGAATGGGGGATTAACACCGGGGAGCTGTTTTTT.

Notes on this clonotype: This likely stems from a read error, as it lies one base from a far larger clone. The chain has TRBV6-1 and TRBJ1-1; TRBD1 might be the D (5 bases). This CDR3 region has 12 residues. V was pared by 6 bases and J by 1 base, with 6 bases between. The germline gives CDR1 MNHNS, CDR2 SASEGT. The chain's CDR3 is CASSGQNTEAFF. CDR3 sequence (DNA): TGTGCCAGCAGCGGACAGAACACTGAAGCTTTCTTT.